The subject of this entry is one T cell receptor (beta chain). Its antigen is unknown. This sample was included in a study of shared clonotypes between healthy human individuals. General study points: Sequencing depth was a factor that was expected to affect clonotype sharing among donors. The study's rarefaction showed incomplete sorted-subset sequencing despite large depth. Memory subsets generally showed lower estimated richness than naive subsets. The researchers took only blood, and tissue repertoires probably look different.

The assay was immunoSEQ multiplex PCR, and TCRdb's table has in-frame clones only and misses some. The sample holds a few million clones, approximately 93% seen once. Germline V gives CDR1 SGHNT, CDR2 YYREEE (reference sequence). CDR3 length equals 15 residues. Deletions cut 3 bases from V and 2 bases from J, with 15 bases between. The sequence was collected from a man younger than 30 in good health. Some clones in this sample may be carry-over from other donors' samples. J is TRBJ2-7 and V is TRBV5-4; TRBD1 might be the D (5 bases). Sequenced material: naive CD4+ T cells from PBMCs. Noted subset: CD45RA+ positively selected. The CDR3 coding sequence is TGTGCCAGCAGCTCCCCCAGGGTGAATGCCTACGAGCAGTACTTC. It yields the protein CASSSPRVNAYEQYF.